The next 10 T cell receptor beta chains were all read from a single sample in a study of T cell clones after liver transplantation. The method was immunoSEQ multiplex PCR; TCRdb's version includes in-frame clones alone and lacks a portion of them. The sample holds 65,000 to 90,000 clones, about nine tenths seen once. This sample comprised CD4+ T cells from blood, obtained before liver transplant. The receptors shown here come from a human donor who received a liver transplant.

This rearrangement joins TRBV5-1 to TRBJ2-7; D is possibly TRBD1 (5 bases). CDR3 size: 17 residues. Between the trimmed V and J ends, which lost 4 bases and 2 bases, there was a span of 22 bases. In germline, CDR1 is SGHRS, CDR2 YFSETQ. The CDR3 protein is CASSPLGDRMTPYEQYF. For the CDR3, the DNA is TGCGCCAGCAGCCCGTTAGGGGATCGTATGACCCCCTACGAGCAGTACTTC.

The chain links TRBV2 to TRBJ2-2; perhaps TRBD1 as D (6 bases). V shed 6 bases and J shed 7 bases, with 15 bases lying between them. Germline V gene data show CDR1 as SNHLY and CDR2 as FYNNEI. The CDR3 is 14 amino acids. CDR3 sequence (DNA): TGTGCCAGCAGGGCGGCCAGGGGAGACGGGGAGCTGTTTTTT. This sequence encodes CASRAARGDGELFF.

The rearrangement joins TRBV10-3 to TRBJ2-7; 8 nucleotides match TRBD1. The CDR3 has 16 amino acids. CDR1 is ENHRY and CDR2 is SYGVKD in the germline V gene. Trimming cost V 0 bases and J 2 bases; bases outside gene matches: 6. CDR3 sequence: CAISESLTGVTYEQYF. Written as DNA, the CDR3 is TGTGCCATCAGTGAGTCGCTGACAGGGGTAACCTACGAGCAGTACTTC.

This chain links TRBV5-1 with TRBJ1-1; TRBD1 matches 7 bases. The CDR3 consists of 14 residues. The germline CDR1 and CDR2 sequences are SGHRS and YFSETQ. V was pared by 5 bases and J by 8 bases, with 12 bases of the junction left unmatched. The DNA for the CDR3 is TGCGCCAGCAGTATACAGGGGCTAGCTCCCGAAGCTTTCTTT. Its translation: CASSIQGLAPEAFF.

The chain carries TRBV19 and TRBJ2-7, with D possibly being TRBD2 (7 bases). This CDR3 region has 15 residues. CDR1 is LNHDA, CDR2 SQIVND, per germline (reference sequence). CDR3 bases: TGTGCAACCACCCTAGGGGGAGGGAGGTTGGAGGAGCAGTACTTC. It specifies CATTLGGGRLEEQYF.

This clone has a handful of counts. The chain recombines TRBV9 with TRBJ2-3; TRBD2 matches at 14 bases. Per the germline V gene, CDR1 is SGDLS and CDR2 is YYNGEE. The CDR3 totals 19 residues. V dropped 0 bases and J dropped 1; count of bases not matched to a gene: 7. The CDR3 nucleotides are TGTGCCAGCAGCGTAGACCGGACTAGCGGGAGGTGGGGCACAGATACGCAGTATTTT. This gives the protein CASSVDRTSGRWGTDTQYF.

This rearrangement joins TRBV7-2 to TRBJ1-2, with D hard to call. Germline loops: CDR1 SGHTA, CDR2 FQGNSA. This CDR3 is built from 14 residues. The V and J ends lost 1 base and 2 bases respectively, with 8 bases between them. The CDR3, as DNA: TGTGCCAGCAGCTTAGACACCAGGAACTATGGCTACACCTTC. It encodes CASSLDTRNYGYTF.

The V call is TRBV27, the J call TRBJ2-1, with TRBD2 matching 10 bases. The germline gives CDR1 MNHEY, CDR2 SMNVEV (reference sequence). The ends lost 7 bases at V and 3 bases at J; junction bases unmatched: 9. This CDR3 is built from 16 residues. The CDR3 nucleotides are TGTGCCAGCACCCCCGGTGGGACTAGCGTCTACAATGAGCAGTTCTTC. The encoded protein is CASTPGGTSVYNEQFF.

The chain has TRBV6-5 and TRBJ2-4, with D possibly being TRBD1 (6 bases). Between the trimmed V and J ends, which lost 4 bases and 6 bases, there was a span of 16 bases. CDR1 is MNHEY, CDR2 SVGAGI, per germline. The CDR3 covers 15 residues. CDR3 residues: CASSSTGTTGNIQYF. CDR3 DNA sequence: TGTGCCAGCAGTTCTACCGGGACAACCGGAAACATTCAGTACTTC.

The rearrangement links TRBV29-1 to TRBJ2-7; possible D gene TRBD2, 6 bases. The CDR3 spans 12 residues. Trimming removed 7 bases from V and 2 bases from J, with 12 bases in between. CDR1 is SQVTM, CDR2 ANQGSEA, per germline. CDR3 sequence: CSASAGPYEQYF. The CDR3, as DNA: TGCAGCGCATCTGCGGGACCCTACGAGCAGTACTTC.